This TCR beta chain was sequenced during a study of human T cells and chemical hapten exposure. In the source study's methods: Samples held a median of roughly 100,000 TCRs, range roughly 23,224–750,000. TCRdb called the RACE reads again in MiXCR, with one record for every CDR3 protein. The V and J calls reflect TCRdb's pipeline rather than the authors' work. The sample includes a few hundred thousand distinct CDR3 sequences, around 5.5% seen only once; the top ten take under 9.5%. Documented time point: pre-sensitization, week 0. Stated treatment: therapeutic diphenylcyclopropenone sensitization with weekly scalp DPC. Blood was drawn before each patch test was applied. Whole-study findings and limits: It was expanded TCRs that formed significantly more large CDR3 similarity clusters than controls did.

The CDR3 extends over 17 amino acids. V lost 1 base and J lost 7, with 19 bases in between. Germline CDR1 reads LGHNA; CDR2 reads YNFKEQ. In its sample, this clonotype was seen many times. What it binds is not known. Sequencing was performed on whole blood, taken in connection with sensitization to the hapten diphenylcyclopropenone (DPC). The sequence was obtained from a woman between 18 and 29 years old with alopecia areata. Some clones in this sample may be carry-over from other donors' samples. The chain has TRBV4-2 and TRBJ1-4, with unresolved D. The CDR3, as DNA: TGTGCCAGCAGCCAAGGCGGATTGGGGAATGAGGTTGAAAAACTGTTTTTT. Protein: CASSQGGLGNEVEKLFF.